This is a list of T cell receptor beta chains from one sample in a study of shared clonotypes between healthy human individuals. TCRdb's copy holds only in-frame clones and misses some; the assay was immunoSEQ multiplex PCR. This table holds 1.5 million to 2.5 million clones, about 95% found once. The sample consisted of naive CD8+ T cells sorted from blood. All receptors derive from a man younger than 35 in good health. Each CDR3 is given with its conserved first and last residue. The D gene is left open where the match is weak.

D	V	J	DNA	CDR3
TRBD2	TRBV7-9	TRBJ2-1	TGTGCCAGCAGCCCAGAACTAGCGGGGCGTGGGAATGAGCAGTTCTTC	CASSPELAGRGNEQFF
NA	TRBV6-5	TRBJ2-5	TGTGCCAGCAGTCGGGTGGGGGGGCTTTCAGAGACCCAGTACTTC	CASSRVGGLSETQYF
NA	TRBV28	TRBJ2-3	TGTGCCAGCAGTTTTCCCGACTCCACAGATACGCAGTATTTT	CASSFPDSTDTQYF
TRBD1	TRBV7-6	TRBJ1-1	TGTGCCAGCAGCCCGGACAGGTTGAACACTGAAGCTTTCTTT	CASSPDRLNTEAFF
TRBD1	TRBV10-2	TRBJ1-2	TGCGCCAGCATTTCAGACAGGGCGTATGGCTACACCTTC	CASISDRAYGYTF
NA	TRBV19	TRBJ1-1	TGTGCCAGTAAGGAGGACACTCAGAACACTGAAGCTTTCTTT	CASKEDTQNTEAFF
NA	TRBV4-1	TRBJ2-7	TGCGCCAGCAGCCAAGAATACACGGGGTCGGGCTCCTACGAGCAGTACTTC	CASSQEYTGSGSYEQYF
NA	TRBV5-1	TRBJ1-2	TGCGCCAGCAGCCCTAACATGACGGGGTTCTATGGCTACACCTTC	CASSPNMTGFYGYTF
NA	TRBV27	TRBJ2-7	TGTGCCAGCAGTTTTCGGTCCGAGCAGTACTTC	CASSFRSEQYF
NA	TRBV5-6	TRBJ1-5	TGTGCCAGCAGCTTGGGGTTGGACGGGGGCAATCAGCCCCAGCATTTT	CASSLGLDGGNQPQHF
NA	TRBV7-3	TRBJ2-3	TGTGCCAGCAGCTTGGGACCAGGCGGCACAGATACGCAGTATTTT	CASSLGPGGTDTQYF
NA	TRBV7-9	TRBJ2-5	TGTGCCAGCAGCTCACTAGTAAGGGCGCAAGAGACCCAGTACTTC	CASSSLVRAQETQYF
TRBD2	TRBV7-2	TRBJ2-7	TGTGCCAGCAGCTTAGACGCGGGAGTCGTCTACGAGCAGTACTTC	CASSLDAGVVYEQYF
NA	TRBV6-5	TRBJ1-1	TGTGCCAGCAGTTATGGCAGCACTGAAGCTTTCTTT	CASSYGSTEAFF